This T cell receptor beta chain was documented in a study of cytomegalovirus exposure and HLA in healthy donors. Comments on this clone: One junction end does not reproduce the germline sequence, and a read error may be involved.

The CDR3 extends over 15 amino acids. Germline lookup yields CDR1 LNHDA and CDR2 SQIVND (reference sequence). A multiplex PCR was run with 60 Vbeta primers and 13 Jbeta primers. TCRdb keeps only in-frame clones here, not all; method: immunoSEQ multiplex PCR. This table holds 90,000 to 100,000 clones, roughly 63% found once. The receptor was derived from a boy aged 10-17 years in good health and CMV-seropositive. The chain employs TRBV19 and TRBJ2-2; D is possibly TRBD2 (6 bases). What was sequenced was PBMCs. CDR3 sequence reads: CASSEQAGNAGELFF. CDR3 DNA: TGTGCCAGTAGTGAGCAGGCGGGGAACGCCGGGGAGCTGTTTTTT.